These 31 T cell receptor beta chains were sequenced from one sample in a study of cytomegalovirus exposure and HLA in healthy donors (dated by TCRdb to the late 2010s). The library was obtained by the immunoSEQ multiplex PCR assay. A mixture of 60 forward primers for TCR Vbeta segments and 13 reverse primers for TCR Jbeta segments was used in the multiplex PCR. Entries here come from immuneACCESS through TCRdb and include only in-frame sequences with V and J called. Some clones fail to appear in such tables; in the studies checked, an unresolved V gene covers under half of the shortfall, and the cause of the remainder is unknown. The sample has roughly 99,000 clones on record, about four fifths of them singletons. The biggest ten clones account for over 2.5% of the sample. Material: PBMCs. Every receptor here comes from a male donor in good health and CMV-seropositive.

The genes are TRBV18 and TRBJ2-3, with TRBD2 matching over 9 bases. The CDR3 extends over 13 amino acids. The germline V gene has CDR1 KGHSH and CDR2 LQKENI. V was pared by 4 bases and J by 6 bases, with 2 bases of the junction left unmatched. The CDR3 is CASSLGLADTQYF. CDR3 DNA sequence: TGTGCCAGCTCACTTGGACTAGCGGATACGCAGTATTTT.

The rearrangement joins TRBV7-8 to TRBJ1-3, with 8 bases that match TRBD1. Germline loops: CDR1 SGHVS, CDR2 FQNEAQ. The CDR3 extends over 16 amino acids. The V and J ends lost 1 base and 0 bases, in that order; junction bases with no gene match: 2. The CDR3 sequence: CASSLGDRISGNTIYF. The CDR3 DNA reads as TGTGCCAGCAGCTTAGGGGACAGGATCTCTGGAAACACCATATATTTT.

This clone was recorded a few times. The chain links TRBV5-5 to TRBJ1-5, with 7 positions matching TRBD1. The CDR3 spans 14 residues. Trimming removed 5 bases from V and 4 bases from J; junction bases left unmatched: 6. Germline V gives CDR1 SGHKS, CDR2 YYEKEE (reference sequence). The CDR3 DNA is TGTGCCAGCAGGGACAGGCTTGGAAATCAGCCCCAGCATTTT. Protein product: CASRDRLGNQPQHF.

The rearrangement joins TRBV7-2 to TRBJ1-4; tentatively, D is TRBD1 (5 bases). The germline V and J ends were trimmed by 1 base and 5 bases, with 11 bases remaining between them. This CDR3 comprises 15 residues. Looked up from germline, CDR1 is SGHTA and CDR2 is FQGNSA. The CDR3 coding sequence is TGTGCCAGCAGCTTAGGACCAAACAGGAATGAAAAACTGTTTTTT. Protein sequence: CASSLGPNRNEKLFF.

The V gene is TRBV5-1, the J gene TRBJ2-3; TRBD2 might be the D (5 bases). The CDR3 is 13 residues long. Trimming stripped 4 bases from V and 4 bases from J, with 10 bases between. Germline values: CDR1 SGHRS, CDR2 YFSETQ. DNA for the CDR3: TGCGCCAGCAGCCCCCCTAGCTCAGATACGCAGTATTTT. This codes for CASSPPSSDTQYF.

The chain uses TRBV4-1 and TRBJ1-1; no clear D gene. The CDR3 contains 14 residues. Germline CDR1 MGHRA, CDR2 YSYEKL. V lost 4 bases and J lost 0, with 9 bases in between. Here the CDR3 reads CASSLGILNTEAFF. Here the CDR3 DNA reads TGCGCCAGCAGCCTCGGGATCCTGAACACTGAAGCTTTCTTT.

J is TRBJ2-5 and V is TRBV2, with a weak D call TRBD1 (6 bases). The CDR3 is made up of 13 amino acids. The germline V gene encodes CDR1 SNHLY and CDR2 FYNNEI. V lost 8 bases and J lost 0, with 10 bases in between. The CDR3 loop is CASGRGYQETQYF. The CDR3 bases are TGTGCCAGCGGAAGGGGGTACCAAGAGACCCAGTACTTC. The variable domain in full, with the rest retrieved from reference TRBV2 and TRBJ2-5, is EPEVTQTPSHQVTQMGQEVILRCVPISNHLYFYWYRQILGQKVEFLVSFYNNEISEKSEIFDDQFSVERPDGSNFTLKIRSTKLEDSAMYFCASGRGYQETQYFGPGTRLLVL.

The chain combines TRBV7-2 with TRBJ1-2, with a tentative D call TRBD1 (6 bases). V gave up 2 bases and J gave up 1 base, with 14 bases separating them. The CDR3 totals 16 residues. Per the germline V gene, CDR1 is SGHTA and CDR2 is FQGNSA. In DNA, the CDR3 is TGTGCCAGCAGCTTATCCGGACAGTCACTTAACTATGGCTACACCTTC. Amino acids: CASSLSGQSLNYGYTF.

The rearrangement links TRBV6-6 to TRBJ2-1; TRBD2 matches at 14 bases. The CDR3 sequence is 15 residues long. The V segment lost 5 bases and the J segment 7 bases; nucleotides outside the gene matches: 4. Looked up from germline, CDR1 is MNHNY and CDR2 is SVGAGI (reference sequence). CDR3 DNA: TGTGCCAGCAGTCGGACTAGCGGGGGGTGGAATGAGCAGTTCTTC. Encoded protein: CASSRTSGGWNEQFF.

This clone was seen just once. The chain recombines TRBV29-1 with TRBJ1-2, with a tentative D call TRBD1 (5 bases). CDR3 length: 15 amino acids. Per germline, CDR1 SQVTM and CDR2 ANQGSEA. The V and J ends lost 6 bases and 5 bases respectively, with 22 bases between them. The DNA for the CDR3 is TGCAGCGTCGCCACGGGGGGAGGAGAATCTTATGGCTACACCTTC. Amino acid sequence: CSVATGGGESYGYTF.

A few counts support this clone. CDR3 nucleotides: TGTGCCAGCAGCCCTATCGGGGGGGGAACCACTGAAGCTTTCTTT. It is translated as CASSPIGGGTTEAFF. V gene TRBV5-6 combines with J gene TRBJ1-1, with D perhaps TRBD1 (5 bases). The CDR3 is made up of 15 amino acids. CDR1 is SGHDT, CDR2 YYEEEE, per germline. V lost 4 bases, J lost 4 bases, and 17 bases lay in between.

J is TRBJ1-6 and V is TRBV6-5; 8 bases are shared with TRBD1. CDR1 MNHEY and CDR2 SVGAGI come from the germline V gene. The CDR3 is 15 residues long. V lost 6 bases to trimming and J lost 5 bases; unmatched junction nucleotides: 6. The CDR3 region has the DNA TGTGCCAGCAGACCCCCGACAGGGGATAATTCACCCCTCCACTTT. Amino acid sequence: CASRPPTGDNSPLHF.

This chain joins TRBV15 and TRBJ1-1; D uncertain. This CDR3 spans 11 amino acids. V shed 6 bases and J shed 8 bases, with 10 bases lying between them. CDR1 LNHNV and CDR2 YYDKDF come from the germline V gene (reference sequence). The CDR3 coding sequence is TGTGCCACCAGGTCTATTTCCGAAGCTTTCTTT. This codes for CATRSISEAFF.

The chain employs TRBV29-1 and TRBJ2-7; D is uncertain. CDR1 is SQVTM and CDR2 is ANQGSEA in the germline V gene. CDR3 length equals 14 residues. V lost 0 bases to trimming and J lost 0 bases, with 9 bases between them. The CDR3 coding sequence is TGCAGCGTTGAAGATATCGCGGACTCCTACGAGCAGTACTTC. Its translation is CSVEDIADSYEQYF.

The chain employs TRBV30 and TRBJ1-2; D perhaps matches TRBD1 (5 bases). This CDR3 spans 14 amino acids. The V gene's germline CDR1 is GTSNPN and CDR2 SVGIG (reference sequence). Trimming shortened V by 4 bases and J by 5 bases, and 17 bases separated the two germline ends. The CDR3 reads CAWISPGGKYGYTF. The CDR3 region has the DNA TGTGCCTGGATCTCCCCCGGGGGGAAATATGGCTACACCTTC.

This rearrangement joins TRBV18 to TRBJ1-1; TRBD1 might be the D (5 bases). In germline, CDR1 is KGHSH, CDR2 LQKENI. The ends were cut back, 5 bases at V and 7 bases at J, with 20 bases in the middle. This CDR3 is built from 15 residues. The CDR3 region has the DNA TGTGCCAGCTCAACACTACCGGGGGGTTATAGTGAAGCTTTCTTT. Translated: CASSTLPGGYSEAFF.

This chain joins TRBV4-1 and TRBJ2-1; TRBD2 matches 9 bases. The germline gives CDR1 MGHRA, CDR2 YSYEKL. V lost 0 bases and J lost 4; bases outside the gene matches: 13. The CDR3 spans 19 residues. CDR3 amino acids: CASSQDGLNKRGAYNEQFF. CDR3 nucleotides: TGCGCCAGCAGCCAAGATGGACTAAATAAGCGGGGGGCATACAATGAGCAGTTCTTC.

This CDR3 is CSGRGYNEQFF. The CDR3 region has the DNA TGCAGTGGGCGGGGTTATAATGAGCAGTTCTTC. The chain joins TRBV20-1 to TRBJ2-1; TRBD2 is a possible D gene (6 bases). Trimming cost V 7 bases and J 7 bases, with 11 bases left between them. The V gene's germline CDR1 is DFQATT and CDR2 SNEGSKA (reference sequence). This CDR3 is 11 amino acids long.

This chain links TRBV11-2 with TRBJ2-1; 8 nucleotides agree with TRBD2. Germline values: CDR1 SGHAT, CDR2 FQNNGV. V gave up 4 bases and J gave up 4 bases; unmatched junction bases: 6. CDR3 length: 15 amino acids. CDR3 in DNA: TGTGCCAGCAGCTACGGGAGCGGGGGTTACAATGAGCAGTTCTTC. This translates into CASSYGSGGYNEQFF.

The chain uses TRBV19 and TRBJ2-5, with D perhaps matching TRBD1 (7 bases). The V gene's germline CDR1 is LNHDA and CDR2 SQIVND (reference sequence). The CDR3 runs to 14 residues. Between the trimmed V and J ends, which lost 8 bases and 5 bases, there was a span of 18 bases. CDR3 in amino acids: CASGRGAPRETQYF. The CDR3 coding sequence is TGTGCCAGTGGCAGGGGGGCCCCGAGGGAGACCCAGTACTTC. The variable domain in full, with the rest retrieved from reference TRBV19 and TRBJ2-5, is DGGITQSPKYLFRKEGQNVTLSCEQNLNHDAMYWYRQDPGQGLRLIYYSQIVNDFQKGDIAEGYSVSREKKESFPLTVTSAQKNPTAFYLCASGRGAPRETQYFGPGTRLLVL.

The gene calls are TRBV2 and TRBJ2-5; a possible D gene is TRBD2 (5 bases). The CDR3 totals 14 residues. From germline, CDR1 is SNHLY and CDR2 FYNNEI. Trimming removed 7 bases from V and 2 bases from J, with 14 bases in between. CDR3 loop: CASMEDGGQETQYF. In DNA, the CDR3 is TGTGCCAGCATGGAAGACGGAGGTCAAGAGACCCAGTACTTC.

This rearrangement joins TRBV4-2 to TRBJ1-5; D remains unclear. The CDR3 contains 16 residues. Germline CDR1 reads LGHNA; CDR2 reads YNFKEQ. The germline V and J ends were trimmed by 1 base and 2 bases, with 12 bases remaining between them. The chain's CDR3 is CASSQGGRMGNQPQHF. In DNA form, the CDR3 reads TGTGCCAGCAGCCAAGGCGGGAGAATGGGCAATCAGCCCCAGCATTTT.

This chain links TRBV5-6 with TRBJ1-1; D call uncertain. Trimming took off 4 bases at V and 3 bases at J, with 10 bases between the two ends. This CDR3 has 13 amino acids. Germline V lookup: CDR1 SGHDT, CDR2 YYEEEE. The CDR3 loop is CASSLGRDTEAFF. In DNA form, the CDR3 reads TGTGCCAGCAGCCTAGGCAGAGACACTGAAGCTTTCTTT.

The rearrangement uses TRBV5-4 and TRBJ1-2, with 11 bases lining up with TRBD1. The J segment lost 13 bases and the V segment lost 0 bases, leaving 5 bases of the junction unmatched. The CDR3 sequence is 13 residues long. Germline V gene sequence: CDR1 SGHNT, CDR2 YYREEE (reference sequence). This CDR3 is CASSLAGQGASTF. The DNA for the CDR3 is TGTGCCAGCAGCTTGGCAGGACAGGGGGCCAGCACCTTC.

The rearrangement joins TRBV4-1 to TRBJ1-2, with TRBD1 identical over 9 bases. The germline V gene encodes CDR1 MGHRA and CDR2 YSYEKL. Trimming cost V 2 bases and J 1 base; bases outside gene matches: 5. CDR3 length: 16 amino acids. DNA for the CDR3: TGCGCCAGCAGCCAACTAACAGGGGGCCTTAACTATGGCTACACCTTC. Residues: CASSQLTGGLNYGYTF.

This chain uses TRBV6-1 with TRBJ2-7, with TRBD1 as a possible D gene (6 bases). V shed 7 bases and J shed 4 bases, with 17 bases lying between them. Germline CDR1 reads MNHNS; CDR2 reads SASEGT. The CDR3 consists of 14 residues. CDR3 sequence (DNA): TGTGCCAGCAAATCACAATCTACAGGGTACGAGCAGTACTTC. This encodes CASKSQSTGYEQYF.

The gene calls are TRBV2 and TRBJ2-3, with TRBD2 as a possible D gene (6 bases). The CDR3 loop spans 13 amino acids. Germline assignment: CDR1 SNHLY and CDR2 FYNNEI. Trimming removed 5 bases from V and 3 bases from J, with 9 bases in between. For the CDR3, the DNA is TGTGCCAGCAGTATTGGGGGGACAGATACGCAGTATTTT. Amino acid sequence: CASSIGGTDTQYF.

J is TRBJ1-2 and V is TRBV19, with D tentatively TRBD1 (6 bases). CDR1 LNHDA and CDR2 SQIVND come from the germline V gene (reference sequence). The CDR3 is 14 amino acids. V gave up 5 bases and J gave up 10 bases, with 20 bases separating them. The DNA for the CDR3 is TGTGCCAGTAGTTTCAGGACAGCCCTCTTCGTCTACACCTTC. Translating it yields CASSFRTALFVYTF.

A few counts support this clone. The junction departs from the called germline gene at one end, perhaps through a read error. The chain has TRBV20-1 and TRBJ1-2; a possible D gene is TRBD1 (5 bases). The CDR3 is 9 amino acids. CDR1 and CDR2 from the germline V gene are DFQATT and SNEGSKA (reference sequence). The CDR3 region is CSATPGEVF. The CDR3 nucleotides read TGCAGTGCTACCCCGGGGGAGGTCTTC.

This clone occurred a few times. The gene calls are TRBV2 and TRBJ1-3; D remains ambiguous. This CDR3 has 14 residues. Germline-derived CDR1 and CDR2 are SNHLY and FYNNEI. Trimming shortened V by 2 bases and J by 0 bases, and 5 bases separated the two germline ends. Written as DNA, the CDR3 is TGTGCCAGCAGTGAAAACAGCTCTGGAAACACCATATATTTT. Amino acid sequence: CASSENSSGNTIYF.

The rearrangement uses TRBV5-4 and TRBJ1-1, with 7 bases fitting TRBD1. The V segment lost 3 bases and the J segment 3 bases; nucleotides outside the gene matches: 11. The CDR3 consists of 16 residues. Germline loops: CDR1 SGHNT, CDR2 YYREEE (reference sequence). The CDR3 sequence is CASSSPQGQSYTEAFF. In DNA, the CDR3 is TGTGCCAGCAGCTCCCCCCAGGGACAGTCGTACACTGAAGCTTTCTTT.